This TCR beta chain originates from a study of molecular identifiers for immune sequencing clone quantification. V dropped 8 bases and J dropped 4 bases, with 15 bases sitting between them. Looked up from germline, CDR1 is MNHEY and CDR2 is SMNVEV (reference sequence). The CDR3 loop spans 13 amino acids. One entry per CDR3 protein, called by TCRdb with MiXCR from the PCR reads. The data contain approximately 97,000 distinct CDR3 sequences, 24% of them singletons. About this clonotype itself: A much larger clone lies one base from this, so it may be a read error.

This sequence joins TRBV27 and TRBJ2-7; D is unclear. Sequenced material: naive CD8+ T cells from blood, with Jurkat cell RNA spiked in. The sample's subset: FACS-sorted CD8+CD4-CCR7+CD45RA+ naive T cells. This TCR was recovered from a human donor in good health. Some libraries in this study had Jurkat cell RNA spiked in. DNA of the CDR3: TGTGCCAGCTGGTCGTGGGCGGATTACGAGCAGTACTTC. It codes for CASWSWADYEQYF.